The rows below give T cell receptor beta chains drawn from one sample of a study of OX40 agonist ivuxolimab in advanced cancers. TCRdb's table, derived via immunoSEQ multiplex PCR, lists solely in-frame clones and lacks some. Seen here are more than 10,000 clones, about 81% observed once, and the top ten hold roughly 47%. The sequencing here drew on CD4+ or CD8+ T cells sorted from blood, taken in a trial of the OX40 agonist ivuxolimab. The receptors here all came from an adult with an advanced solid tumor such as melanoma, head and neck, liver or kidney cancer. The CDR3 runs from the conserved cysteine through the conserved F or W. A D gene is named only where the DNA matches it firmly. Clone sizes are given selectively: once, few, many, or a class where the clone is expanded.

clone size: NA
J gene: TRBJ1-1
V gene: TRBV27
D gene: NA
CDR3 protein: CASSLSPNPTGNTEAFF
CDR3 DNA: TGTGCCAGCAGTTTATCCCCCAACCCGACAGGGAACACTGAAGCTTTCTTT

clone size: NA
J gene: TRBJ2-7
V gene: TRBV29-1
D gene: NA
CDR3 protein: CSVEAAGSVYEQYF
CDR3 DNA: TGCAGCGTTGAAGCGGCAGGGTCGGTCTACGAGCAGTACTTC

clone size: NA
J gene: TRBJ2-7
V gene: TRBV11-2
D gene: NA
CDR3 protein: CASSLGRISYEQYF
CDR3 DNA: TGTGCCAGCAGCTTAGGGCGGATCTCCTACGAGCAGTACTTC

clone size: once
J gene: TRBJ2-7
V gene: TRBV5-4
D gene: NA
CDR3 protein: CASSTGDRAYEQYF
CDR3 DNA: TGTGCCAGCAGCACCGGGGACCGAGCCTACGAGCAGTACTTC

clone size: NA
J gene: TRBJ1-1
V gene: TRBV5-6
D gene: NA
CDR3 protein: CASSPAAGAEAFF
CDR3 DNA: TGTGCCAGCAGCCCCGCCGCTGGTGCTGAAGCTTTCTTT

clone size: NA
J gene: TRBJ2-3
V gene: TRBV7-9
D gene: NA
CDR3 protein: CASSPSLLLTDTQYF
CDR3 DNA: TGTGCCAGCAGCCCGAGCCTCCTCCTCACAGATACGCAGTATTTT

clone size: NA
J gene: TRBJ2-7
V gene: TRBV4-2
D gene: NA
CDR3 protein: CASSPRGGSSYEQYF
CDR3 DNA: TGTGCCAGCAGCCCTAGGGGGGGCAGCTCCTACGAGCAGTACTTC

clone size: NA
J gene: TRBJ2-1
V gene: TRBV11-2
D gene: TRBD2
CDR3 protein: CASSPRGGRNNEQFF
CDR3 DNA: TGTGCCAGCAGCCCGCGGGGGGGACGAAACAATGAGCAGTTCTTC

clone size: NA
J gene: TRBJ2-5
V gene: TRBV2
D gene: TRBD2
CDR3 protein: CASQLAGGKYQETQYF
CDR3 DNA: TGTGCCAGCCAATTAGCGGGAGGGAAGTACCAAGAGACCCAGTACTTC

clone size: NA
J gene: TRBJ1-5
V gene: TRBV27
D gene: TRBD1
CDR3 protein: CASSPFPGTGGGQPQHF
CDR3 DNA: TGTGCCAGCAGTCCTTTCCCCGGGACAGGGGGCGGTCAGCCCCAGCATTTT

clone size: NA
J gene: TRBJ2-7
V gene: TRBV27
D gene: TRBD1
CDR3 protein: CASSLGTAYEQYF
CDR3 DNA: TGTGCCAGCAGTTTAGGGACAGCTTACGAGCAGTACTTC

clone size: few
J gene: TRBJ1-1
V gene: TRBV7-9
D gene: NA
CDR3 protein: CASSLSTWAEAFF
CDR3 DNA: TGTGCCAGCAGCTTATCAACCTGGGCTGAAGCTTTCTTT

clone size: medium-sized
J gene: TRBJ2-1
V gene: TRBV5-6
D gene: TRBD2
CDR3 protein: CASTLGTSLGDNEQFF
CDR3 DNA: TGTGCCAGCACTTTGGGGACTAGCCTGGGGGACAATGAGCAGTTCTTC

clone size: NA
J gene: TRBJ2-2
V gene: TRBV5-1
D gene: TRBD2
CDR3 protein: CASSPGLAGIGTGELFF
CDR3 DNA: TGCGCCAGCAGCCCGGGACTAGCGGGGATCGGCACCGGGGAGCTGTTTTTT

clone size: NA
J gene: TRBJ2-2
V gene: TRBV28
D gene: TRBD2
CDR3 protein: CASRGTSGRYRSTGELFF
CDR3 DNA: TGTGCCAGCAGAGGGACTAGCGGGAGATATCGTTCCACCGGGGAGCTGTTTTTT

clone size: NA
J gene: TRBJ1-1
V gene: TRBV15
D gene: NA
CDR3 protein: CATSGGLNTEAFF
CDR3 DNA: TGTGCCACCAGCGGAGGACTGAACACTGAAGCTTTCTTT

clone size: NA
J gene: TRBJ2-7
V gene: TRBV4-3
D gene: TRBD2
CDR3 protein: CASSSSGGAYEQYF
CDR3 DNA: TGCGCCAGCAGTTCTAGCGGGGGGGCCTACGAGCAGTACTTC

clone size: once
J gene: TRBJ1-3
V gene: TRBV1
D gene: NA
CDR3 protein: CASSQYGGESSGNTIYF
CDR3 DNA: TGCGCCAGCAGCCAATACGGTGGTGAGAGCTCTGGAAACACCATATATTTT

clone size: NA
J gene: TRBJ2-7
V gene: TRBV6-5
D gene: TRBD1
CDR3 protein: CASSSTGVPDYEQYF
CDR3 DNA: TGTGCCAGCAGTTCGACAGGGGTCCCCGACTACGAGCAGTACTTC

clone size: NA
J gene: TRBJ2-7
V gene: TRBV28
D gene: TRBD1
CDR3 protein: CASTGTGGYEQYF
CDR3 DNA: TGTGCCAGCACCGGGACAGGGGGCTACGAGCAGTACTTC

clone size: NA
J gene: TRBJ1-6
V gene: TRBV6-4
D gene: NA
CDR3 protein: CASRPPGPALHF
CDR3 DNA: TGTGCCAGCAGGCCCCCGGGCCCGGCCCTCCACTTT

clone size: NA
J gene: TRBJ2-7
V gene: TRBV14
D gene: NA
CDR3 protein: CASSQVKRGTYEQYF
CDR3 DNA: TGTGCCAGCAGCCAAGTAAAGAGGGGGACCTACGAGCAGTACTTC

clone size: NA
J gene: TRBJ2-7
V gene: TRBV2
D gene: NA
CDR3 protein: CASNRGGPYEQYF
CDR3 DNA: TGTGCCAGCAACAGGGGAGGACCCTACGAGCAGTACTTC

clone size: NA
J gene: TRBJ2-7
V gene: TRBV27
D gene: TRBD1
CDR3 protein: CASSYGTGGYEQYF
CDR3 DNA: TGTGCCAGCAGTTACGGGACAGGTGGATACGAGCAGTACTTC

clone size: NA
J gene: TRBJ2-1
V gene: TRBV28
D gene: TRBD2
CDR3 protein: CASSLGGGAFNEQFF
CDR3 DNA: TGTGCCAGCAGTTTAGGCGGGGGGGCCTTTAATGAGCAGTTCTTC

clone size: NA
J gene: TRBJ1-2
V gene: TRBV10-3
D gene: NA
CDR3 protein: CAIRGGRNYGYTF
CDR3 DNA: TGTGCCATCCGCGGCGGCCGGAACTATGGCTACACCTTC

clone size: NA
J gene: TRBJ2-1
V gene: TRBV19
D gene: TRBD2
CDR3 protein: CASTSSPSGSNEQFF
CDR3 DNA: TGTGCCAGTACCTCATCGCCTAGCGGGAGTAATGAGCAGTTCTTC

clone size: NA
J gene: TRBJ2-1
V gene: TRBV15
D gene: NA
CDR3 protein: CATSRDVPTHNEQFF
CDR3 DNA: TGTGCCACCAGCAGAGACGTGCCGACTCACAATGAGCAGTTCTTC

clone size: NA
J gene: TRBJ1-1
V gene: TRBV5-6
D gene: NA
CDR3 protein: CASSLAGNTEAFF
CDR3 DNA: TGTGCCAGCAGCTTGGCAGGGAACACTGAAGCTTTCTTT

clone size: NA
J gene: TRBJ2-7
V gene: TRBV6-1
D gene: NA
CDR3 protein: CASSEINYEQYF
CDR3 DNA: TGTGCCAGCAGTGAAATAAACTACGAGCAGTACTTC

clone size: NA
J gene: TRBJ2-2
V gene: TRBV5-1
D gene: NA
CDR3 protein: CATSGTPNTGELFF
CDR3 DNA: TGCGCCACTTCCGGGACACCAAACACCGGGGAGCTGTTTTTT

clone size: NA
J gene: TRBJ2-5
V gene: TRBV5-4
D gene: TRBD2
CDR3 protein: CASSWGTSGHETQYF
CDR3 DNA: TGTGCCAGCAGCTGGGGGACTAGCGGTCATGAGACCCAGTACTTC

clone size: NA
J gene: TRBJ1-5
V gene: TRBV7-9
D gene: TRBD1
CDR3 protein: CASSLVGAGGAGNQPQHF
CDR3 DNA: TGTGCCAGCAGCTTAGTGGGGGCAGGGGGCGCGGGCAATCAGCCCCAGCATTTT

clone size: NA
J gene: TRBJ2-3
V gene: TRBV27
D gene: NA
CDR3 protein: CASSDATSTDTQYF
CDR3 DNA: TGTGCCAGCAGTGACGCGACTAGCACAGATACGCAGTATTTT

clone size: NA
J gene: TRBJ1-5
V gene: TRBV27
D gene: NA
CDR3 protein: CATSLGGYSNQPQHF
CDR3 DNA: TGTGCCACCTCCTTGGGGGGATATAGCAATCAGCCCCAGCATTTT

clone size: NA
J gene: TRBJ1-1
V gene: TRBV4-1
D gene: NA
CDR3 protein: CASKEGTNTEAFF
CDR3 DNA: TGCGCCAGCAAGGAGGGGACGAACACTGAAGCTTTCTTT

clone size: NA
J gene: TRBJ1-5
V gene: TRBV28
D gene: NA
CDR3 protein: CASSLEGGGQPQHF
CDR3 DNA: TGTGCCAGCAGTTTGGAGGGGGGCGGGCAGCCCCAGCATTTT

clone size: NA
J gene: TRBJ2-7
V gene: TRBV4-2
D gene: TRBD1
CDR3 protein: CASSQQGALNEQYF
CDR3 DNA: TGTGCCAGCAGCCAACAGGGGGCGCTGAACGAGCAGTACTTC

clone size: NA
J gene: TRBJ2-7
V gene: TRBV29-1
D gene: NA
CDR3 protein: CSVEDLAYDEQYF
CDR3 DNA: TGCAGCGTTGAAGATCTCGCGTACGACGAGCAGTACTTC

clone size: NA
J gene: TRBJ1-5
V gene: TRBV7-9
D gene: TRBD1
CDR3 protein: CASSPDRLNQPQHF
CDR3 DNA: TGTGCCAGCAGCCCGGACAGGCTTAATCAGCCCCAGCATTTT

clone size: few
J gene: TRBJ1-3
V gene: TRBV28
D gene: NA
CDR3 protein: CASSLWGGQLLGNTIYF
CDR3 DNA: TGTGCCAGCAGTTTATGGGGGGGCCAACTCCTGGGAAACACCATATATTTT

clone size: NA
J gene: TRBJ2-7
V gene: TRBV7-9
D gene: NA
CDR3 protein: CASSLTDRPYEQYF
CDR3 DNA: TGTGCCAGCAGCTTAACAGACAGGCCCTACGAGCAGTACTTC

clone size: once
J gene: TRBJ2-1
V gene: TRBV9
D gene: NA
CDR3 protein: CASSVGGVNEQFF
CDR3 DNA: TGTGCCAGCAGCGTAGGAGGAGTGAATGAGCAGTTCTTC

clone size: NA
J gene: TRBJ2-3
V gene: TRBV11-3
D gene: TRBD2
CDR3 protein: CASSVSAGASTDTQYF
CDR3 DNA: TGTGCCAGCAGCGTGTCAGCGGGGGCTAGCACAGATACGCAGTATTTT

clone size: NA
J gene: TRBJ2-3
V gene: TRBV27
D gene: TRBD1
CDR3 protein: CASSSGTGVGDTQYF
CDR3 DNA: TGTGCCAGCAGTTCCGGGACAGGGGTGGGAGATACGCAGTATTTT

clone size: medium-sized
J gene: TRBJ1-2
V gene: TRBV2
D gene: TRBD1
CDR3 protein: CASQAFFRGLQYGYTF
CDR3 DNA: TGTGCCAGCCAGGCCTTTTTTAGGGGGCTCCAATATGGCTACACCTTC

clone size: NA
J gene: TRBJ2-1
V gene: TRBV7-9
D gene: NA
CDR3 protein: CASSTTTGASYNEQFF
CDR3 DNA: TGTGCCAGCAGCACGACGACAGGCGCCTCCTACAATGAGCAGTTCTTC

clone size: NA
J gene: TRBJ2-7
V gene: TRBV25-1
D gene: TRBD2
CDR3 protein: CASSEWSGGEQYF
CDR3 DNA: TGTGCCAGCAGTGAATGGAGCGGGGGCGAGCAGTACTTC

clone size: few
J gene: TRBJ2-2
V gene: TRBV9
D gene: NA
CDR3 protein: CASSAGQGWTGELFF
CDR3 DNA: TGTGCCAGCAGTGCGGGGCAGGGTTGGACCGGGGAGCTGTTTTTT

clone size: NA
J gene: TRBJ1-5
V gene: TRBV7-9
D gene: NA
CDR3 protein: CASSQRNQPQHF
CDR3 DNA: TGTGCCAGCAGCCAACGCAATCAGCCCCAGCATTTT

clone size: few
J gene: TRBJ2-3
V gene: TRBV11-2
D gene: NA
CDR3 protein: CASSLRPGTDTQYF
CDR3 DNA: TGTGCCAGCAGCTTAAGGCCGGGAACAGATACGCAGTATTTT

clone size: large
J gene: TRBJ1-2
V gene: TRBV4-3
D gene: NA
CDR3 protein: CASSQDRVGQSHTF
CDR3 DNA: TGCGCCAGCAGCCAAGATCGGGTGGGCCAGTCTCACACCTTC